This TCR beta chain is from a study of T cell responses to AZD1222 COVID-19 vaccine. CDR1 is GTSNPN, CDR2 SVGIG, per germline (reference sequence). The CDR3 contains 13 residues. Trimming removed 2 bases from V and 2 bases from J, with 10 bases in between. Turning to this clone: No antigen is known for it.

Study results and caveats: Spike-specific TCR breadth and depth grew following two AZD1222 doses. Regions 160-218 and 743-854 held dominance among vaccine-associated CD4 TCRs, which spanned spike. Per reports, nearly half of all spike-specific TCRs target regions that are unmutated in variants. The donor cohort was predominantly white British with a female majority, and clonal diversity may have been underestimated.

The method was immunoSEQ multiplex PCR; TCRdb's version includes in-frame clones alone and lacks a portion of them. The repertoire includes more than 100,000 clones, about 94% of them detected once, and roughly 5.4% sits in the top ten. This TCR derives from an adult in good health. The sequences come from peripheral blood, collected on day 0 of AZD1222 vaccination. The chain couples TRBV30 to TRBJ2-7; the D is unclear. The CDR3 protein is CAWSRRQPYEQYF. The CDR3 DNA sequence: TGTGCCTGGAGTAGGCGGCAACCCTACGAGCAGTACTTC. Variable domain in full (rest from reference TRBV30 and TRBJ2-7): SQTIHQWPATLVQPVGSPLSLECTVEGTSNPNLYWYRQAAGRGLQLLFYSVGIGQISSEVPQNLSASRPQDRQFILSSKKLLLSDSGFYLCAWSRRQPYEQYFGPGTRLTVT.